Shown below are 26 T cell receptor beta chains from a single sample sequenced in a study of cytomegalovirus exposure and HLA in healthy donors. 13 Jbeta primers and 60 Vbeta primers were used for the PCR. The assay was immunoSEQ multiplex PCR, and TCRdb's table has in-frame clones only and misses some. This sample carries roughly 190,000 clones, around 90% of them seen once, and the ten largest clones take roughly 0.98%. Material for sequencing was PBMCs. These receptors were taken from a boy between 2 and 10 years old in good health and CMV-seronegative.

This chain joins TRBV27 and TRBJ2-7; D might be TRBD2 (6 bases). The CDR3 covers 17 residues. Per germline, CDR1 MNHEY and CDR2 SMNVEV (reference sequence). V gave up 6 bases and J gave up 0 bases, with 21 bases separating them. The CDR3 reads CASSPVKILASSYEQYF. The CDR3 coding sequence is TGTGCCAGCAGCCCGGTGAAGATTCTAGCGAGCTCCTACGAGCAGTACTTC.

The CDR3 region is CASSFSTQGVQPQHF. The CDR3 DNA sequence: TGTGCCAGTAGTTTTTCCACACAGGGGGTTCAGCCCCAGCATTTT. The V gene is TRBV19, the J gene TRBJ1-5; 8 nucleotides line up with TRBD1. This CDR3 comprises 15 residues. Germline assignment: CDR1 LNHDA and CDR2 SQIVND (reference sequence). The V segment lost 5 bases and the J segment 6 bases; nucleotides outside the gene matches: 9.

The rearrangement links TRBV7-9 to TRBJ2-7; perhaps TRBD1 as D (5 bases). The V gene's germline CDR1 is SEHNR and CDR2 FQNEAQ (reference sequence). The CDR3 is 13 amino acids. The ends were cut back, 3 bases at V and 0 bases at J, with 6 bases in the middle. CDR3 residues: CASSFDSSYEQYF. DNA for the CDR3: TGTGCCAGCAGCTTTGACAGCTCCTACGAGCAGTACTTC.

The chain couples TRBV5-1 to TRBJ2-5, with D unclear. The CDR3 extends over 15 amino acids. V gave up 5 bases and J gave up 5 bases, with 19 bases separating them. Germline values: CDR1 SGHRS, CDR2 YFSETQ. CDR3 nucleotides: TGCGCCAGCAGTCCAGCAGACTTGAGTCGGGAGACCCAGTACTTC. It codes for CASSPADLSRETQYF.

The V call is TRBV10-3, the J call TRBJ2-5; D gene unclear. Germline V gene sequence: CDR1 ENHRY, CDR2 SYGVKD. This CDR3 has 15 residues. The V end lost 3 bases, the J end lost 1 base, and 12 bases lay between the germline ends. The CDR3 here is CAISDEARTQETQYF. The DNA of the CDR3 is TGTGCCATCAGTGATGAGGCCCGTACCCAAGAGACCCAGTACTTC.

The chain joins TRBV4-2 to TRBJ2-5, with D maybe TRBD2 (5 bases). With 1 base removed from V and 4 bases from J, the gap between germline ends came to 10 bases. The CDR3 is 14 amino acids. In germline, CDR1 is LGHNA, CDR2 YNFKEQ. In DNA form, the CDR3 reads TGTGCCAGCAGCCAAGGTGAGGGAGCAGAGACCCAGTACTTC. As protein: CASSQGEGAETQYF.

The CDR3, as DNA: TGTGCCAGCAGCCTCCTACCGGGAATACAAGAGACCCAGTACTTC. This translates into CASSLLPGIQETQYF. The J gene is TRBJ2-5, the V gene TRBV14; tentatively, D is TRBD2 (5 bases). Germline loops: CDR1 SGHDN, CDR2 FVKESK. Between the trimmed V and J ends, which lost 4 bases and 2 bases, there was a span of 14 bases. CDR3 length: 15 residues.

The V gene is TRBV5-8, the J gene TRBJ2-3; no clear D. The CDR3 runs 12 residues. Germline values: CDR1 SGHTS, CDR2 YDEGEE. Trimming took off 2 bases at V and 5 bases at J, with 6 bases between the two ends. CDR3 in DNA: TGTGCCAGCAGCTTACAGCAAGATACGCAGTATTTT. Translated, it gives CASSLQQDTQYF.

The V and J genes are TRBV5-4 and TRBJ2-1; TRBD2 aligns across 11 bases. The CDR3 is 16 residues long. Germline loops: CDR1 SGHNT, CDR2 YYREEE (reference sequence). The trim removed 4 bases at V and 4 bases at J, leaving 7 bases unmatched. CDR3 loop: CASSEIAGGGYNEQFF. CDR3 sequence (DNA): TGTGCCAGCAGCGAAATAGCGGGGGGGGGTTACAATGAGCAGTTCTTC.

The chain carries TRBV29-1 and TRBJ2-7; weak D call: TRBD2 (6 bases). Between the trimmed V and J ends, which lost 5 bases and 0 bases, there was a span of 14 bases. CDR3 size: 14 residues. The germline V gene encodes CDR1 SQVTM and CDR2 ANQGSEA. The DNA for the CDR3 is TGCAGCGTTCTCCTAGCGCTTGACTCCTACGAGCAGTACTTC. Translation gives CSVLLALDSYEQYF.

The chain carries TRBV2 and TRBJ1-2; D unresolved. Germline CDR1 is SNHLY and CDR2 is FYNNEI. CDR3 size: 13 residues. V was cut by 1 base and J by 8 bases, with 11 bases left in between. CDR3 coding DNA: TGTGCCAGCAGTGAAGACGGCGGAGGCGGCTACACCTTC. It codes for CASSEDGGGGYTF.

The CDR3 here is CASSPQGSGANVLTF. The CDR3 DNA reads as TGTGCCAGCAGCCCGCAGGGGTCTGGGGCCAACGTCCTGACTTTC. The rearrangement joins TRBV2 to TRBJ2-6, with D maybe TRBD1 (6 bases). V was pared by 6 bases and J by 1 base, with 10 bases between. Germline CDR1 and CDR2: SNHLY and FYNNEI. The CDR3 runs 15 residues.

This clone was counted many times. The chain couples TRBV5-4 to TRBJ2-1, with D tentatively TRBD2 (6 bases). The CDR3 has 16 amino acids. Germline CDR1 and CDR2: SGHNT and YYREEE (reference sequence). The V gene lost 3 bases and the J gene lost 0 bases, with 13 bases spanning the gap. The CDR3 bases are TGTGCCAGCAGCTACGGCGGGGCAAGCTCCTACAATGAGCAGTTCTTC. Translating gives CASSYGGASSYNEQFF.

The chain has TRBV6-1 and TRBJ2-5, with TRBD2 matching over 9 bases. Trimming removed 5 bases from V and 4 bases from J; junction bases left unmatched: 8. CDR1 MNHNS and CDR2 SASEGT come from the germline V gene. The CDR3 is 15 residues long. CDR3 in DNA: TGTGCCAGCAGTCTCTGGGGCGGGAGGGGAGAGACCCAGTACTTC. Protein sequence: CASSLWGGRGETQYF.

The chain is built from TRBV6-5 and TRBJ1-5; tentative D call: TRBD1 (5 bases). Looked up from germline, CDR1 is MNHEY and CDR2 is SVGAGI. This CDR3 is 14 amino acids long. V dropped 7 bases and J dropped 4 bases, with 14 bases sitting between them. The CDR3 here is CASTARGGNQPQHF. DNA of the CDR3: TGTGCCAGCACCGCGAGGGGAGGTAATCAGCCCCAGCATTTT.

The CDR3 DNA reads TGTGCCAGCAGCGTAACAGACAATGAGCAGTTCTTC. This gives the protein CASSVTDNEQFF. The V and J genes are TRBV9 and TRBJ2-1; D not certain. The germline CDR1 and CDR2 sequences are SGDLS and YYNGEE. Deletions cut 1 base from V and 5 bases from J, with 4 bases between. The CDR3 length is 12 residues.

The chain uses TRBV5-6 and TRBJ2-7, with D possibly being TRBD1 (6 bases). V lost 2 bases and J lost 4, with 10 bases in between. CDR3 size: 13 residues. Germline V gene data show CDR1 as SGHDT and CDR2 as YYEEEE. The CDR3 DNA sequence: TGTGCCAGCAGCTTTTTACAGGGATACGAGCAGTACTTC. It specifies CASSFLQGYEQYF.

This rearrangement joins TRBV7-8 to TRBJ2-1, with a weak D call TRBD2 (5 bases). Germline CDR1 and CDR2: SGHVS and FQNEAQ. CDR3 size: 18 residues. V lost 5 bases to trimming and J lost 8 bases, with 28 bases between them. The CDR3: CASSNPALMGDLPDEQFF. The CDR3 DNA is TGTGCCAGCAGCAACCCCGCATTGATGGGAGATCTGCCAGATGAGCAGTTCTTC.

This chain connects TRBV5-1 to TRBJ1-3; D is undetermined. The CDR3 extends over 20 amino acids. Trimming took 2 bases from V and 4 from J, leaving 28 bases between them. In germline, CDR1 is SGHRS, CDR2 YFSETQ. CDR3 sequence: CASSLAAASPAIPAGNTIYF. The CDR3 DNA sequence: TGCGCCAGCAGCTTAGCCGCGGCAAGCCCCGCTATTCCCGCGGGAAACACCATATATTTT.

This clone came up once. V usage is TRBV2 and J usage is TRBJ2-7, with 7 nucleotides matching TRBD2. CDR3 length equals 13 residues. Germline-derived CDR1 and CDR2 are SNHLY and FYNNEI. V lost 4 bases, J lost 2 bases, and 2 bases stayed unmatched. The CDR3: CASSAGLTYEQYF. CDR3 DNA: TGTGCCAGCAGTGCGGGACTAACCTACGAGCAGTACTTC.

The V gene is TRBV7-3, the J gene TRBJ2-1; D possibly corresponds to TRBD1 (6 bases). Germline values: CDR1 SGHTA, CDR2 FQGTGA. CDR3 length: 14 amino acids. V lost 2 bases, J lost 5 bases, and 10 bases lay in between. The CDR3 coding sequence is TGTGCCAGCAGCTTACCTAACAGGGACAATGAGCAGTTCTTC. It specifies CASSLPNRDNEQFF.

This chain uses TRBV6-5 with TRBJ2-1; 7 bases agree with TRBD1. Germline CDR1 MNHEY, CDR2 SVGAGI. This CDR3 contains 15 residues. The trim removed 0 bases at V and 7 bases at J, leaving 6 bases unmatched. The CDR3 DNA reads TGTGCCAGCAGTTACTCGGCGACAGGGTTAAATGAGCAGTTCTTC. Protein product: CASSYSATGLNEQFF.

V usage is TRBV9 and J usage is TRBJ2-1; D might be TRBD2 (7 bases). The CDR3 length is 18 residues. V lost 0 bases and J lost 0, with 16 bases in between. Germline V gene data show CDR1 as SGDLS and CDR2 as YYNGEE. CDR3 nucleotide sequence: TGTGCCAGCAGCGTAGAGGGGGGGGCCGAGAGCTCCTACAATGAGCAGTTCTTC. It codes for CASSVEGGAESSYNEQFF.

The chain couples TRBV7-8 to TRBJ2-2; D may be TRBD2 (6 bases). Germline V gives CDR1 SGHVS, CDR2 FQNEAQ. CDR3 size: 16 residues. V lost 0 bases to trimming and J lost 0 bases, with 8 bases between them. CDR3 loop: CASSLAGGANTGELFF. DNA of the CDR3: TGTGCCAGCAGCTTAGCCGGCGGGGCGAACACCGGGGAGCTGTTTTTT.

The V call is TRBV27, the J call TRBJ1-1; D perhaps matches TRBD1 (6 bases). V gave up 3 bases and J gave up 8 bases, with 7 bases separating them. Per the germline V gene, CDR1 is MNHEY and CDR2 is SMNVEV (reference sequence). The CDR3 runs 11 residues. The CDR3, as DNA: TGTGCCAGCAGTTTGGGGGCGGAAGCTTTCTTT. It codes for CASSLGAEAFF.

This clone occurred a few times. This sequence joins TRBV19 and TRBJ2-6; D is possibly TRBD2 (5 bases). V lost 1 base to trimming and J lost 0 bases, with 10 bases between them. The length of the CDR3 is 17 residues. The germline V gene encodes CDR1 LNHDA and CDR2 SQIVND (reference sequence). This chain's CDR3 is CASSIGGQYSGANVLTF. In DNA form, the CDR3 reads TGTGCCAGTAGTATAGGCGGGCAGTACTCTGGGGCCAACGTCCTGACTTTC.